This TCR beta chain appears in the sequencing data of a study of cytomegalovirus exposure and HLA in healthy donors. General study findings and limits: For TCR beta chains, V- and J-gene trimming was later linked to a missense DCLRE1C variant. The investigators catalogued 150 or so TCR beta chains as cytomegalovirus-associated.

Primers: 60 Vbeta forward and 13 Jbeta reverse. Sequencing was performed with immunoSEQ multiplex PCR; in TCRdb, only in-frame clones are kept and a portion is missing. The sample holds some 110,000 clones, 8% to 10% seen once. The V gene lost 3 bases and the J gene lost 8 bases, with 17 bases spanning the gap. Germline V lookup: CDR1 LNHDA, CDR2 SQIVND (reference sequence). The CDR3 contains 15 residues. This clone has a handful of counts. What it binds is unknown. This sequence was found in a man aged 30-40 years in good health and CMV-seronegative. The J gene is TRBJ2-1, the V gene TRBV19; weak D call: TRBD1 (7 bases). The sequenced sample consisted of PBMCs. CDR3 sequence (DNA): TGTGCCAGTAGTATCGCTGTCCAGGGGGGAGATGAGCAGTTCTTC. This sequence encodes CASSIAVQGGDEQFF.